This note documents a single TCR beta chain sequence. This sample is drawn from a study of cytomegalovirus exposure and HLA in healthy donors. Study at large: Roughly 85 million unique TCRs from HLA-typed donors made up an early data release.

PCR was performed using 60 Vbeta and 13 Jbeta primers. The repertoire was sequenced with immunoSEQ multiplex PCR; TCRdb's copy has only in-frame clones and lacks some. Here the sample spans about 150,000 clones, around 75% being singletons. The receptor was isolated from a woman between 40 and 55 years old in good health and CMV-seronegative. Material: PBMCs.

For the CDR3, the DNA is TGTGCCATCAGTGAATCGAACGACAGTCAGGATACGCAGTATTTT. It yields the protein CAISESNDSQDTQYF. The chain recombines TRBV10-3 with TRBJ2-3; perhaps TRBD1 as D (5 bases). CDR1 is ENHRY, CDR2 SYGVKD, per germline. V gave up 3 bases and J gave up 6 bases, with 16 bases separating them. The CDR3 loop spans 15 amino acids.